The 30 T cell receptor beta chains below all came from one sample that was sequenced in a study of Siglec-9 on CD8 T cells in melanoma. Sequencing was performed with immunoSEQ multiplex PCR; in TCRdb, only in-frame clones are kept and a portion is missing. Of tens of thousands of clones listed, 75% to 90% are singletons. Sequencing used Siglec-9- CD8+ T cells sorted from blood. The source of these receptors is a human donor in good health.

The V gene is TRBV7-7, the J gene TRBJ2-1; TRBD2 agrees at 9 bases. The germline CDR1 and CDR2 sequences are SSHAT and FNYEAQ (reference sequence). V shed 3 bases and J 8 bases; nucleotides not matched to a gene: 8. This CDR3 region has 15 residues. The CDR3 DNA follows: TGTGCCAGCAGCTTTCGACTAGCGGCCATTTATGAGCAGTTCTTC. Its protein product is CASSFRLAAIYEQFF.

This chain connects TRBV10-2 to TRBJ1-1, with a tentative D call TRBD1 (5 bases). Germline V gene sequence: CDR1 WSHSY, CDR2 SAAADI. Trimming cost V 8 bases and J 11 bases, with 15 bases left between them. This CDR3 has 11 residues. The CDR3 sequence is CASGPGMEAFF. The DNA of the CDR3 is TGCGCCAGCGGTCCAGGGATGGAGGCTTTCTTT.

V gene TRBV30 combines with J gene TRBJ1-6; D call uncertain. Deletions cut 4 bases from V and 6 bases from J, with 22 bases between. This CDR3 region has 17 residues. Germline V gene data show CDR1 as GTSNPN and CDR2 as SVGIG (reference sequence). The CDR3 reads CAWNNGPAIMGNSPLHF. CDR3 coding DNA: TGTGCCTGGAATAATGGACCAGCGATAATGGGTAATTCACCCCTCCACTTT.

This clone appeared a single time. The chain recombines TRBV15 with TRBJ2-7; 10 bases are shared with TRBD1. Trimming took 3 bases from V and 5 from J; bases not matched to a gene: 16. CDR3 length: 18 amino acids. Germline-derived CDR1 and CDR2 are LNHNV and YYDKDF (reference sequence). The CDR3 is CATSRGYTGQGNPNEQYF. DNA of the CDR3: TGTGCCACCAGCAGGGGCTATACGGGACAGGGGAACCCCAACGAGCAGTACTTC.

The chain carries TRBV27 and TRBJ2-5, with 12 bases fitting TRBD2. This CDR3 is built from 19 residues. Trimming took 1 base from V and 2 from J; bases not matched to a gene: 11. Germline CDR1 reads MNHEY; CDR2 reads SMNVEV (reference sequence). CDR3 DNA: TGTGCCAGCAGTTTATGGGGGCCTTCAGGACTAGCGGGGCAAGAGACCCAGTACTTC. Amino acids: CASSLWGPSGLAGQETQYF.

The gene calls are TRBV2 and TRBJ1-2, with unresolved D. This CDR3 spans 11 amino acids. V was clipped by 8 bases and J by 1 base, with 5 bases between them. Germline loops: CDR1 SNHLY, CDR2 FYNNEI. CDR3 nucleotide sequence: TGTGCCAGCGGGGATAACTATGGCTACACCTTC. Translation: CASGDNYGYTF.

This chain links TRBV9 with TRBJ1-2; D gene unclear. CDR3 length: 13 residues. Germline CDR1 reads SGDLS; CDR2 reads YYNGEE. The V end lost 0 bases, the J end lost 7 bases, and 10 bases lay between the germline ends. The DNA for the CDR3 is TGTGCCAGCAGCGTAGGGGGAAGCGGTGGCTACACCTTC. This codes for CASSVGGSGGYTF.

V and J are TRBV27 and TRBJ2-2; D unclear. Germline CDR1 reads MNHEY; CDR2 reads SMNVEV (reference sequence). The length of the CDR3 is 13 residues. The germline V and J ends were trimmed by 3 bases and 2 bases, with 4 bases remaining between them. Written as DNA, the CDR3 is TGTGCCAGCAGTTTCGACAACACCGGGGAGCTGTTTTTT. This codes for CASSFDNTGELFF.

The chain joins TRBV5-3 to TRBJ2-7; D is undetermined. TRBV5-3 is classed as an ORF, of uncertain function. The CDR3 contains 10 residues. The V and J ends lost 4 bases and 13 bases respectively, with 12 bases between them. CDR3 region: CARSVPGSYV. CDR3 DNA sequence: TGTGCCAGAAGCGTTCCGGGCTCCTACGTC.

The table lists this clone with a count of one. The rearrangement uses TRBV5-8 and TRBJ1-5; D gene ambiguous. V was trimmed by 0 bases and J by 4 bases, leaving 5 bases between them. The germline gives CDR1 SGHTS, CDR2 YDEGEE. The CDR3 runs to 13 residues. CDR3 in DNA: TGTGCCAGCAGCTTGGGAGCAAATCAGCCCCAGCATTTT. Protein sequence: CASSLGANQPQHF. The full variable domain, completed using reference TRBV5-8 and TRBJ1-5, is EAGVTQSPTHLIKTRGQQATLRCSPISGHTSVYWYQQALGLGLQFLLWYDEGEERNRGNFPPRFSGRQFPNYSSELNVNALELEDSALYLCASSLGANQPQHFGDGTRLSIL.

The chain carries TRBV19 and TRBJ1-5, with D tentatively TRBD1 (5 bases). The CDR3 sequence is 15 residues long. The germline gives CDR1 LNHDA, CDR2 SQIVND (reference sequence). V shed 5 bases and J shed 0 bases, with 11 bases lying between them. CDR3 in DNA: TGTGCCAGTAGTCTGTCAGGGAATAGCAATCAGCCCCAGCATTTT. As protein: CASSLSGNSNQPQHF.

The chain joins TRBV5-1 to TRBJ2-2; TRBD2 matches 8 bases. Germline V gene data show CDR1 as SGHRS and CDR2 as YFSETQ. The V gene end was trimmed by 4 bases and the J gene end by 3 bases; junction bases not matched to a gene: 8. This CDR3 is built from 16 residues. CDR3 bases: TGCGCCAGCAGCATTAGCGGGGCGACTTACACCGGGGAGCTGTTTTTT. Its protein product is CASSISGATYTGELFF. The full variable domain, rest sourced from reference TRBV5-1 and TRBJ2-2, is KAGVTQTPRYLIKTRGQQVTLSCSPISGHRSVSWYQQTPGQGLQFLFEYFSETQRNKGNFPGRFSGRQFSNSRSEMNVSTLELGDSALYLCASSISGATYTGELFFGEGSRLTVL.

The chain has TRBV10-2 and TRBJ2-1; no clear D. Trimming removed 5 bases from V and 12 bases from J, with 20 bases in between. The CDR3 spans 14 residues. In germline, CDR1 is WSHSY, CDR2 SAAADI. CDR3 sequence reads: CASSSDWPSEAQFF. The CDR3 region has the DNA TGCGCCAGCAGTTCAGACTGGCCTAGTGAGGCGCAGTTCTTC.

V and J are TRBV28 and TRBJ2-7; D may be TRBD1 (6 bases). The CDR3 is 15 amino acids. Germline CDR1 is MDHEN and CDR2 is SYDVKM. V dropped 6 bases and J dropped 3 bases, with 18 bases sitting between them. The CDR3 DNA reads as TGTGCCAGCAGCTCTGAGGACAGCTTCCACTACGAGCAGTACTTC. Its translation is CASSSEDSFHYEQYF.

This chain connects TRBV5-1 to TRBJ1-4; D gene unclear. The germline CDR1 and CDR2 sequences are SGHRS and YFSETQ. The CDR3 loop spans 12 amino acids. Trimming removed 4 bases from V and 6 bases from J, with 7 bases in between. In DNA, the CDR3 is TGCGCCAGCAGCGTGGGAGATGAAAAACTGTTTTTT. Its translation: CASSVGDEKLFF.

The rearrangement links TRBV2 to TRBJ2-1; a weak D match, TRBD2 (6 bases). Trimming removed 6 bases at V and 8 bases at J, with 17 bases between. The germline CDR1 and CDR2 sequences are SNHLY and FYNNEI. This CDR3 has 14 residues. CDR3 in amino acids: CASSRTGDFYEQFF. In nucleotides, the CDR3 is TGTGCCAGCAGCAGGACGGGAGACTTTTATGAGCAGTTCTTC.

The chain couples TRBV2 to TRBJ2-7; 10 nucleotides match TRBD2. J gave up 4 bases and V 5 bases, and 5 bases lay outside the gene matches. The CDR3 is 14 residues long. Per germline, CDR1 SNHLY and CDR2 FYNNEI. The CDR3 DNA reads TGTGCCAGCAGTCGACGGACTAGCGGTTACGAGCAGTACGTC. It codes for CASSRRTSGYEQYV.

The V and J genes are TRBV7-2 and TRBJ2-7, with D perhaps matching TRBD2 (6 bases). The CDR3 has 14 amino acids. Trimming took off 8 bases at V and 5 bases at J, with 19 bases between the two ends. CDR1 is SGHTA, CDR2 FQGNSA, per germline. The CDR3 spells CASGDLAVPDEQYV. The CDR3, as DNA: TGTGCCAGCGGCGATTTAGCGGTGCCCGACGAGCAGTACGTC.

The rearrangement links TRBV30 to TRBJ1-2, with 8 nucleotides matching TRBD1. There are 14 residues in the CDR3. Germline CDR1 and CDR2: GTSNPN and SVGIG (reference sequence). Trimming cost V 8 bases and J 7 bases; bases outside gene matches: 15. The CDR3 DNA is TGTGCCCTGGAACCTATCGACAGGGGTAGTGGCTACACCTTC. Its translation: CALEPIDRGSGYTF.

A single count supports this clone. The chain employs TRBV5-1 and TRBJ2-1, with D perhaps TRBD2 (6 bases). Germline V lookup: CDR1 SGHRS, CDR2 YFSETQ. V was shortened by 5 bases and J by 4 bases, with 16 bases between the two germline ends. This CDR3 comprises 15 residues. The chain's CDR3 is CASRAGTGEYNEQFF. CDR3 in DNA: TGCGCCAGCAGAGCCGGGACTGGAGAGTACAATGAGCAGTTCTTC.

The CDR3 is CASSAHQWTSEQFF. CDR3 nucleotide sequence: TGTGCCAGCAGCGCCCATCAGTGGACAAGTGAGCAGTTCTTC. V is TRBV28 and J is TRBJ2-1; TRBD1 might be the D (5 bases). Germline lookup yields CDR1 MDHEN and CDR2 SYDVKM. Trimming shortened V by 6 bases and J by 9 bases, and 18 bases separated the two germline ends. CDR3 length: 14 amino acids.

V is TRBV7-9 and J is TRBJ2-3; TRBD1 agrees at 7 bases. V trimming: 4 bases; J trimming: 6 bases; junction bases outside the gene matches: 13. Germline lookup yields CDR1 SEHNR and CDR2 FQNEAQ (reference sequence). The CDR3 spans 16 residues. The chain's CDR3 is CASSSPRDSLSDTQYF. The CDR3 coding sequence is TGTGCCAGCAGCTCACCCCGGGACAGCCTCAGTGATACGCAGTATTTT.

This clone was counted a single time. V usage is TRBV6-1 and J usage is TRBJ1-1; D gene ambiguous. The germline CDR1 and CDR2 sequences are MNHNS and SASEGT. The V and J ends lost 0 bases and 8 bases respectively, with 7 bases between them. This CDR3 comprises 12 residues. The CDR3 nucleotides read TGTGCCAGCAGTGAAGCGGTGACCGAAGCTTTCTTT. Translating it yields CASSEAVTEAFF.

V and J are TRBV29-1 and TRBJ1-2; D remains ambiguous. This CDR3 is built from 15 residues. Trimming removed 2 bases at V and 8 bases at J, with 21 bases between. From germline, CDR1 is SQVTM and CDR2 ANQGSEA. DNA for the CDR3: TGCAGCGTTGAAAGCGGTGGACCTGGGCGGAGGGGCTACACCTTC. This translates into CSVESGGPGRRGYTF.

The table lists this clone with a few counts. The chain combines TRBV6-1 with TRBJ2-3; TRBD1 might be the D (6 bases). The CDR3 length is 16 residues. Trimming cost V 0 bases and J 4 bases, with 14 bases left between them. Germline V lookup: CDR1 MNHNS, CDR2 SASEGT. CDR3 loop: CASSEAGGSGSDTQYF. CDR3 bases: TGTGCCAGCAGTGAAGCAGGGGGATCGGGCTCAGATACGCAGTATTTT.

The chain has TRBV9 and TRBJ2-1; D gene unclear. The germline V gene encodes CDR1 SGDLS and CDR2 YYNGEE. V was clipped by 3 bases and J by 6 bases, with 4 bases between them. The CDR3 spans 11 residues. CDR3 amino acids: CASSGGNEQFF. The CDR3 nucleotides are TGTGCCAGCAGCGGCGGCAATGAGCAGTTCTTC.

The rearrangement links TRBV19 to TRBJ2-6; D ambiguous. This CDR3 has 12 residues. The V and J ends lost 3 bases and 4 bases respectively, with 1 base between them. Per the germline V gene, CDR1 is LNHDA and CDR2 is SQIVND (reference sequence). The DNA of the CDR3 is TGTGCCAGTAGTATGGGGGCCAACGTCCTGACTTTC. Encoded protein: CASSMGANVLTF.

The chain links TRBV19 to TRBJ2-3; 8 nucleotides align to TRBD2. V trimming: 7 bases; J trimming: 4 bases; junction bases outside the gene matches: 13. Germline V CDR1 and CDR2: LNHDA, SQIVND (reference sequence). This CDR3 spans 16 amino acids. This CDR3 is CASKKSREGPPDTQYF. CDR3 DNA: TGTGCCAGTAAAAAGTCTCGGGAGGGCCCCCCAGATACGCAGTATTTT.

This clone was seen just once. The chain links TRBV19 to TRBJ1-5; 11 nucleotides align to TRBD1. The length of the CDR3 is 13 residues. Trimming cost V 10 bases and J 5 bases; bases outside gene matches: 4. Germline V gene lookup returns CDR1 LNHDA and CDR2 SQIVND (reference sequence). Here the CDR3 DNA reads TGTGCCACCGGGACAGGGGGGGATCAGCCCCAGCATTTT. This codes for CATGTGGDQPQHF. Variable domain in full (rest from reference TRBV19 and TRBJ1-5): DGGITQSPKYLFRKEGQNVTLSCEQNLNHDAMYWYRQDPGQGLRLIYYSQIVNDFQKGDIAEGYSVSREKKESFPLTVTSAQKNPTAFYLCATGTGGDQPQHFGDGTRLSIL.

V is TRBV19 and J is TRBJ2-5, with D perhaps matching TRBD1 (5 bases). From germline, CDR1 is LNHDA and CDR2 SQIVND (reference sequence). The CDR3 runs 16 residues. Trimming pared 4 bases from V and 5 bases from J, leaving 20 bases between. The CDR3 reads CASSNGARSFVETQYF. As DNA, the CDR3 is TGTGCCAGTAGTAATGGGGCTCGGTCTTTTGTGGAGACCCAGTACTTC.